These 18 T cell receptor beta chains share one sample of origin, sequenced in a study of CXCR3-negative and CXCR3-positive naive CD8 T cells. The libraries of TRB cDNA were constructed through 5' RACE using UMI labels. TCRdb re-called the 5' RACE reads; one entry per CDR3 protein, DNA not given. This sample's clone table lists approximately 100,000 distinct CDR3 sequences. The study, taken as a whole, reports: TRB CDR3s were more hydrophobic in CXCR3-positive than in CXCR3-negative naive cells.

No antigens are known for them. The sequencing sample was made of naive CXCR3+ CD8+ T cells from blood. Sample subset: CD45RO-CCR7+CD27+CD95- naive CD8+ T cells expressing CXCR3 (TNR3+). The receptors were sampled from a human donor in good health. Some clones in this sample may be carry-over from other donors' samples.

This chain joins TRBV5-4 and TRBJ2-3; TCRdb gives TRBD1 as the D gene, but with no DNA this cannot be confirmed. CDR1 is SGHNT, CDR2 YYREEE, per germline (reference sequence). The CDR3 spans 15 residues. The chain's CDR3 is CASSLGWTDTDTQYF.

The J gene is TRBJ2-1, the V gene TRBV27; lacking DNA, the TRBD1 call made by TCRdb goes unchecked. This CDR3 comprises 16 residues. Germline V gene lookup returns CDR1 MNHEY and CDR2 SMNVEV (reference sequence). CDR3 residues: CASSLYRTPSYNEQFF.

This chain uses TRBV6-6 with TRBJ2-7; TCRdb gives TRBD2 as the D gene, but with no DNA this cannot be confirmed. The length of the CDR3 is 16 residues. The germline CDR1 and CDR2 sequences are MNHNY and SVGAGI (reference sequence). This chain's CDR3 is CASSYSSLLAGNEQYF.

This chain uses TRBV7-9 with TRBJ2-3; the D call from TCRdb, TRBD1, cannot be confirmed without DNA. CDR1 and CDR2 from the germline V gene are SEHNR and FQNEAQ (reference sequence). This CDR3 is 16 amino acids long. CDR3 region: CASSPPTDTSTDTQYF.

The chain combines TRBV5-6 with TRBJ2-1. The CDR3 totals 13 residues. Germline V gene data show CDR1 as SGHDT and CDR2 as YYEEEE. The CDR3 spells CASSFNSYNEQFF.

V gene TRBV28 combines with J gene TRBJ2-2; the D call from TCRdb, TRBD2, cannot be confirmed without DNA. In germline, CDR1 is MDHEN, CDR2 SYDVKM. This CDR3 is 15 amino acids long. CDR3 residues: CASSFLVEAHGELFF.

The genes are TRBV4-1 and TRBJ2-3; TCRdb's assignment of TRBD1 cannot be checked, as there is no DNA. This CDR3 has 18 amino acids. The germline V gene has CDR1 MGHRA and CDR2 YSYEKL. CDR3 in amino acids: CASSQVELGHGPEDTQYF.

V is TRBV20-1 and J is TRBJ2-7; TCRdb proposes TRBD2, but this gene call is untestable without DNA. The CDR3 covers 14 residues. Germline lookup yields CDR1 DFQATT and CDR2 SNEGSKA (reference sequence). The CDR3 region is CSAEGLLSPSEQYF.

The rearrangement uses TRBV12-3 or TRBV12-4 and TRBJ2-7. The CDR3 has 13 residues. The CDR3 is CASSTTESYEQYF.

This chain joins TRBV20-1 and TRBJ1-6. The CDR3 has 16 residues. CDR1 and CDR2 from the germline V gene are DFQATT and SNEGSKA (reference sequence). CDR3 sequence: CSASDRSFSYNSPLHF.

The rearrangement links TRBV14 to TRBJ2-3; TCRdb's D call of TRBD1 is untestable without DNA. Germline V gives CDR1 SGHDN, CDR2 FVKESK. The CDR3 has 17 residues. The CDR3 sequence: CASSQVVSGGLTDTQYF.

This chain uses TRBV12-3 or TRBV12-4 with TRBJ2-7; TCRdb reports TRBD1, a call that lacks DNA to check it against. This CDR3 is 13 amino acids long. The CDR3 loop is CASGSGRSYEQYF.

J is TRBJ1-5 and V is TRBV5-1; lacking DNA, the TRBD1 call made by TCRdb goes unchecked. Germline V CDR1 and CDR2: SGHRS, YFSETQ. CDR3 length: 15 amino acids. The CDR3 loop reads CASSLDPGRNQPQHF.

This chain connects TRBV5-1 to TRBJ2-1; no DNA is available, so the TRBD1 call from TCRdb remains unchecked. This CDR3 has 16 amino acids. In germline, CDR1 is SGHRS, CDR2 YFSETQ. CDR3 protein: CASSLAQGGALGEQFF.

This sequence joins TRBV5-1 and TRBJ2-1. This CDR3 contains 14 residues. CDR1 and CDR2 from the germline V gene are SGHRS and YFSETQ. CDR3 loop: CASSLAVAYNEQFF.

The rearrangement links TRBV9 to TRBJ2-1; absent DNA, TCRdb's TRBD1 call cannot be checked. There are 15 residues in the CDR3. CDR1 SGDLS and CDR2 YYNGEE come from the germline V gene. CDR3 sequence: CASSVYRGGYNEQFF.

V and J are TRBV12-3 or TRBV12-4 and TRBJ2-2. The CDR3 extends over 13 amino acids. The chain's CDR3 is CASTDGVVGELFF.

The chain has TRBV20-1 and TRBJ1-1. The germline CDR1 and CDR2 sequences are DFQATT and SNEGSKA (reference sequence). This CDR3 has 13 amino acids. The CDR3 region is CSARTTRVTEAFF.